Listed here are 25 T cell receptor beta chains from one sample, sequenced in a study of shared clonotypes between healthy human individuals. The assay was immunoSEQ multiplex PCR, and TCRdb's table has in-frame clones only and misses some. The table includes 170,000 or so clones, around 63% detected once. Input material: memory CD4+ T cells sorted from blood. Subset in this sample: CD45RA-negative fraction. The receptors were sampled from a man aged 25-45 years in good health.

This clone was observed a handful of times. The rearrangement uses TRBV5-4 and TRBJ1-5; D is unresolved. V was shortened by 2 bases and J by 5 bases, with 8 bases between the two germline ends. The germline gives CDR1 SGHNT, CDR2 YYREEE (reference sequence). The CDR3 length is 13 residues. CDR3 DNA sequence: TGTGCCAGCAGCTTCGGCAGAGATCAGCCCCAGCATTTT. Translated, it gives CASSFGRDQPQHF.

This clone was recorded only once. The chain carries TRBV15 and TRBJ2-2, with TRBD1 matching over 7 bases. The germline gives CDR1 LNHNV, CDR2 YYDKDF (reference sequence). CDR3 length: 15 amino acids. V lost 8 bases, J lost 2 bases, and 8 bases stayed unmatched. The CDR3 DNA reads as TGTGCCACCGGTGGGACAGTAGTCAACACCGGGGAGCTGTTTTTT. This gives the protein CATGGTVVNTGELFF.

About this clone itself: At the DNA level, this CDR3 is encoded by other sequences in the same sample as well. The rearrangement joins TRBV6-4 to TRBJ2-3, with 9 bases matching TRBD2. Germline V gene data show CDR1 as MRHNA and CDR2 as SNTAGT. Trimming took 4 bases from V and 3 from J; bases not matched to a gene: 2. This CDR3 has 14 residues. The CDR3 spells CASSVAGGTDTQYF. The CDR3 coding sequence is TGTGCCAGCAGTGTTGCGGGAGGGACAGATACGCAGTATTTT.

The chain uses TRBV7-2 and TRBJ2-2, with a possible D match to TRBD2 (5 bases). The germline CDR1 and CDR2 sequences are SGHTA and FQGNSA. Deletions cut 2 bases from V and 5 bases from J, with 12 bases between. This CDR3 region has 15 residues. DNA for the CDR3: TGTGCCAGCAGCTTAATTGGAGGTGGGACCGGGGAGCTGTTTTTT. Translation gives CASSLIGGGTGELFF.

In DNA form, the CDR3 reads TGTGCCAGCAGCTTATTAGCGGGAGGTTCCGGCGAGACCCAGTACTTC. This codes for CASSLLAGGSGETQYF. V gene TRBV7-2 combines with J gene TRBJ2-5, with 10 bases matching TRBD2. Germline CDR1 reads SGHTA; CDR2 reads FQGNSA. Losses at the gene ends were 2 bases for V and 5 bases for J; bases not matched to a gene: 8. This CDR3 is built from 16 residues.

The rearrangement joins TRBV19 to TRBJ2-7; possible D gene TRBD1, 5 bases. V was trimmed by 7 bases and J by 12 bases, leaving 19 bases between them. The CDR3 is 12 residues long. CDR1 is LNHDA, CDR2 SQIVND, per germline (reference sequence). CDR3 protein: CASTRTTGIMYF. CDR3 DNA sequence: TGTGCCAGTACTCGGACCACAGGAATAATGTACTTC.

This chain joins TRBV25-1 and TRBJ2-1; either TRBD1 or TRBD2 may fit D (5 bases each). In germline, CDR1 is MGHDK, CDR2 SYGVNS. The V and J ends lost 5 bases and 12 bases respectively, with 14 bases between them. The CDR3 extends over 12 amino acids. The CDR3 here is CASSLPGTRQFF. The CDR3, as DNA: TGTGCCAGCAGTCTCCCCGGGACGAGGCAGTTCTTC. Looking up the rest from reference TRBV25-1 and TRBJ2-1 gives the full variable domain: EADIYQTPRYLVIGTGKKITLECSQTMGHDKMYWYQQDPGMELHLIHYSYGVNSTEKGDLSSESTVSRIRTEHFPLTLESARPSHTSQYLCASSLPGTRQFFGPGTRLTVL.

The chain combines TRBV30 with TRBJ2-5, with D perhaps TRBD1 (5 bases). Germline CDR1 is GTSNPN and CDR2 is SVGIG (reference sequence). Trimming pared 4 bases from V and 5 bases from J, leaving 17 bases between. The CDR3 has 14 residues. The CDR3 DNA reads as TGTGCCTGGAACGGGCAGGGTAATTGGGAGACCCAGTACTTC. Its translation: CAWNGQGNWETQYF.

The chain is built from TRBV5-1 and TRBJ1-1; 7 bases line up with TRBD1. Per the germline V gene, CDR1 is SGHRS and CDR2 is YFSETQ. The CDR3 extends over 14 amino acids. Germline trimming cut 5 bases from V and 4 bases from J; bases unmatched to any gene: 8. The CDR3 DNA is TGCGCCAGCAGTTTTTCAGGGGGTGGCACTGAAGCTTTCTTT. Amino acids: CASSFSGGGTEAFF.

This clone was counted between two and nine times. The chain is built from TRBV5-6 and TRBJ2-5; tentatively, D is TRBD2 (5 bases). Per germline, CDR1 SGHDT and CDR2 YYEEEE. Trimming removed 4 bases at V and 3 bases at J, with 13 bases between. CDR3 length: 14 amino acids. The DNA of the CDR3 is TGTGCCAGCAGCAAAGGACTTCAGAAAGAGACCCAGTACTTC. Translation gives CASSKGLQKETQYF.

This clone was seen more than once but under ten times. This chain links TRBV2 with TRBJ2-5; D is unresolved. The V gene's germline CDR1 is SNHLY and CDR2 FYNNEI. Trimming took off 8 bases at V and 3 bases at J, with 13 bases between the two ends. The CDR3 covers 13 residues. CDR3 region: CASGPETEETQYF. The CDR3 region has the DNA TGTGCCAGCGGGCCGGAAACCGAAGAGACCCAGTACTTC.

Here the CDR3 DNA reads TGTGCCAGCAGTAGGGCCGGGACACCAACCTACGAGCAGTACTTC. Its protein product is CASSRAGTPTYEQYF. This chain joins TRBV25-1 and TRBJ2-7; the D gene is possibly TRBD1 (6 bases). Trimming removed 5 bases at V and 2 bases at J, with 16 bases between. CDR1 is MGHDK and CDR2 is SYGVNS in the germline V gene. CDR3 size: 15 residues.

The chain uses TRBV13 and TRBJ2-3; 11 bases are shared with TRBD2. V lost 5 bases to trimming and J lost 5 bases; unmatched junction nucleotides: 0. This CDR3 has 13 residues. Germline CDR1 is PRHDT and CDR2 is FYEKMQ (reference sequence). The CDR3 sequence: CASSLAGGDTQYF. CDR3 sequence (DNA): TGTGCCAGCAGCCTAGCGGGAGGAGATACGCAGTATTTT.

This sequence joins TRBV6-1 and TRBJ2-6; D is ambiguous. V was cut by 7 bases and J by 0 bases, with 10 bases left in between. Germline V gives CDR1 MNHNS, CDR2 SASEGT. The CDR3 is made up of 15 amino acids. This CDR3 reads CASKVVSSGANVLTF. The CDR3 nucleotides are TGTGCCAGCAAGGTAGTGAGCTCTGGGGCCAACGTCCTGACTTTC.

The table lists this clone with a few counts. The V gene is TRBV9, the J gene TRBJ2-6; D call uncertain. Trimming took off 4 bases at V and 2 bases at J, with 10 bases between the two ends. This CDR3 is built from 15 residues. Germline V gene sequence: CDR1 SGDLS, CDR2 YYNGEE. The CDR3 coding sequence is TGTGCCAGCAGCCCGAGAATTACTGGGGCCAACGTCCTGACTTTC. It specifies CASSPRITGANVLTF.

The genes are TRBV29-1 and TRBJ2-7; no reliable D call. V dropped 7 bases and J dropped 2 bases, with 18 bases sitting between them. This CDR3 is built from 14 residues. Germline V gene sequence: CDR1 SQVTM, CDR2 ANQGSEA. The CDR3 DNA follows: TGCAGCGCCCGCTTCCGTTCGTCGGCCTACGAGCAGTACTTC. This sequence encodes CSARFRSSAYEQYF.

The genes are TRBV19 and TRBJ2-7; D perhaps matches TRBD1 (5 bases). Trimming removed 3 bases from V and 2 bases from J, with 14 bases in between. Germline CDR1 reads LNHDA; CDR2 reads SQIVND (reference sequence). There are 15 residues in the CDR3. The chain's CDR3 is CASSISQGRPYEQYF. CDR3 bases: TGTGCCAGTAGTATCTCCCAGGGTCGGCCCTACGAGCAGTACTTC.

The chain joins TRBV6-1 to TRBJ1-2; D is unresolved. V shed 8 bases and J shed 6 bases, with 16 bases lying between them. The CDR3 totals 13 residues. Germline lookup yields CDR1 MNHNS and CDR2 SASEGT. CDR3 loop: CASRNPGRDGYTF. The DNA of the CDR3 is TGTGCCAGCCGAAACCCAGGTCGGGATGGCTACACCTTC.

The chain combines TRBV7-2 with TRBJ1-5; D is unresolved. From germline, CDR1 is SGHTA and CDR2 FQGNSA. This CDR3 is built from 13 residues. The V end was cut by 1 base, the J end by 7 bases, with 8 bases between. CDR3 sequence: CASSLVGSQPQHF. The DNA for the CDR3 is TGTGCCAGCAGCTTAGTGGGTAGCCAGCCCCAGCATTTT.

This clone occurred many times. V usage is TRBV18 and J usage is TRBJ2-2, with D possibly being TRBD2 (5 bases). CDR3 size: 15 residues. Germline-derived CDR1 and CDR2 are KGHSH and LQKENI. The V and J ends lost 2 bases and 7 bases respectively, with 14 bases between them. The CDR3 region has the DNA TGTGCCAGCTCACCAAAGGGAGAGGCTAGCGGGGAGCTGTTTTTT. Translated: CASSPKGEASGELFF.

This clone was detected only once. V is TRBV11-2 and J is TRBJ2-3; D might be TRBD2 (6 bases). V was clipped by 3 bases and J by 4 bases, with 14 bases between them. This CDR3 is 15 amino acids long. Germline V gives CDR1 SGHAT, CDR2 FQNNGV. The CDR3 DNA follows: TGTGCCAGCAGCTTTTCTTTGTGGGACTCAGATACGCAGTATTTT. This translates into CASSFSLWDSDTQYF.

This chain joins TRBV5-5 and TRBJ2-1; D is unclear. Trimming stripped 0 bases from V and 9 bases from J, with 13 bases between. From germline, CDR1 is SGHKS and CDR2 YYEKEE (reference sequence). The CDR3 loop spans 14 amino acids. DNA for the CDR3: TGTGCCAGCAGCTTGGTTGGTAGTCTAGGTGAGCAGTTCTTC. Protein: CASSLVGSLGEQFF.

The chain recombines TRBV20-1 with TRBJ2-1; the D gene is possibly TRBD2 (5 bases). The CDR3 covers 11 residues. Germline V lookup: CDR1 DFQATT, CDR2 SNEGSKA (reference sequence). The CDR3 loop reads CGGADGPEGFF. CDR3 sequence (DNA): TGCGGAGGAGCAGACGGGCCCGAGGGATTCTTC.

Concerning this clone: At one of its ends the junction is not consistent with the germline gene, which may arise from a read error. The identical CDR3 is also encoded by other nucleotide sequences in the sample. The chain links TRBV5-4 to TRBJ2-1; perhaps TRBD2 as D (5 bases). Germline V lookup: CDR1 SGHNT, CDR2 YYREEE (reference sequence). The CDR3 extends over 15 amino acids. The chain's CDR3 is CASIGEGWARREQFF. The DNA of the CDR3 is TGCGCCAGCATCGGGGAAGGGTGGGCTAGGCGTGAGCAGTTCTTC.

The V and J genes are TRBV19 and TRBJ2-7; D might be TRBD2 (6 bases). Trimming took 7 bases from V and 2 from J, leaving 15 bases between them. CDR3 length: 14 residues. CDR1 LNHDA and CDR2 SQIVND come from the germline V gene (reference sequence). As DNA, the CDR3 is TGTGCCAGTACCGGGGGAGGAAGGGCCTACGAGCAGTACTTC. Amino acids: CASTGGGRAYEQYF.